These 31 T cell receptor beta chains came from one sample sequenced in a study of cytomegalovirus exposure and HLA in healthy donors (TCRdb year 2017). The library was made by the immunoSEQ multiplex PCR assay. For the multiplex PCR, a mixture combining 60 forward primers for TCR Vbeta segments and 13 reverse primers for TCR Jbeta segments was used. In its TCRdb copy, this immuneACCESS table keeps in-frame sequences only and misses some clones. Where compared with another copy, unresolved V genes explain less than half of these, and the others have no known cause. This sample is represented by about 170,000 clones; roughly 79% of them were singletons. Of the sample, 2% to 2.5% falls within the top ten clones. Sequencing was performed on PBMCs. These receptors originate from a woman younger than 45 in good health and CMV-seropositive.

The chain combines TRBV25-1 with TRBJ2-5; D might be TRBD1 (6 bases). Germline CDR1 MGHDK, CDR2 SYGVNS. The CDR3 spans 16 residues. The germline V and J ends were trimmed by 1 base and 5 bases, with 17 bases remaining between them. The CDR3 spells CASSELPALRGETQYF. Here the CDR3 DNA reads TGTGCCAGCAGTGAATTACCAGCCCTGAGGGGGGAGACCCAGTACTTC.

V is TRBV11-2 and J is TRBJ1-1; TRBD1 might be the D (6 bases). V gave up 5 bases and J gave up 4 bases, with 11 bases separating them. The CDR3 has 13 residues. Germline V gene data show CDR1 as SGHAT and CDR2 as FQNNGV. The CDR3 sequence: CASSEGVGTEAFF. The CDR3 coding sequence is TGTGCCAGCAGCGAGGGGGTTGGCACTGAAGCTTTCTTT.

This sequence joins TRBV7-9 and TRBJ2-2; D is unresolved. This CDR3 region has 15 residues. The germline V gene has CDR1 SEHNR and CDR2 FQNEAQ (reference sequence). Trimming cost V 4 bases and J 0 bases, with 9 bases left between them. The CDR3 region is CASSSYAPNTGELFF. CDR3 sequence (DNA): TGTGCCAGCAGCTCTTACGCGCCGAACACCGGGGAGCTGTTTTTT.

The chain recombines TRBV10-2 with TRBJ1-2; D gene uncertain. Germline V CDR1 and CDR2: WSHSY, SAAADI. The CDR3 length is 15 residues. V was clipped by 0 bases and J by 6 bases, with 14 bases between them. The CDR3 nucleotides read TGCGCCAGCAGTGAGTCCGGGATTACCGGCCATGGCTACACCTTC. Translating it yields CASSESGITGHGYTF.

V and J are TRBV30 and TRBJ2-3; 10 bases are shared with TRBD2. The CDR3 sequence is 11 residues long. Looked up from germline, CDR1 is GTSNPN and CDR2 is SVGIG (reference sequence). The CDR3 DNA reads as TGTACTAGCGGGAAGACAGATACGCAGTATTTT. As protein: CTSGKTDTQYF.

The rearrangement joins TRBV9 to TRBJ2-7, with TRBD1 matching over 9 bases. The CDR3 totals 14 residues. Germline V lookup: CDR1 SGDLS, CDR2 YYNGEE. V shed 3 bases, J shed 7 bases, and the junction held 8 bases outside the gene matches. CDR3 bases: TGTGCCAGCAGCGAAACACAGGGGGCAAGTGAGCAGTACTTC. Translated, it gives CASSETQGASEQYF. The full variable domain, rest sourced from reference TRBV9 and TRBJ2-7, is DSGVTQTPKHLITATGQRVTLRCSPRSGDLSVYWYQQSLDQGLQFLIQYYNGEERAKGNILERFSAQQFPDLHSELNLSSLELGDSALYFCASSETQGASEQYFGPGTRLTVT.

This rearrangement joins TRBV6-5 to TRBJ1-2; D unresolved. The length of the CDR3 is 15 residues. Trimming cost V 0 bases and J 4 bases, with 12 bases left between them. Germline CDR1 and CDR2: MNHEY and SVGAGI. The CDR3 reads CASSYSMSQPYGYTF. CDR3 coding DNA: TGTGCCAGCAGTTACTCGATGTCACAGCCCTATGGCTACACCTTC.

This clone has a single count. The chain carries TRBV5-1 and TRBJ2-1; 7 bases map to TRBD1. Trimming at V came to 4 bases and at J to 1 base, leaving 5 bases not matched to a gene. Per germline, CDR1 SGHRS and CDR2 YFSETQ. CDR3 length: 15 amino acids. This CDR3 reads CASSPQGDSYNEQFF. CDR3 nucleotides: TGCGCCAGCAGCCCTCAGGGGGATTCCTACAATGAGCAGTTCTTC.

The V and J genes are TRBV6-5 and TRBJ1-4, with 8 bases that match TRBD1. The V gene end was trimmed by 6 bases and the J gene end by 7 bases; junction bases not matched to a gene: 7. The CDR3 spans 14 residues. Germline V gene sequence: CDR1 MNHEY, CDR2 SVGAGI. CDR3 sequence reads: CASSAGGGGEKLFF. CDR3 bases: TGTGCCAGCAGCGCAGGGGGCGGGGGTGAAAAACTGTTTTTT.

This clone has a handful of counts. The genes are TRBV19 and TRBJ1-1; no reliable D call. From germline, CDR1 is LNHDA and CDR2 SQIVND (reference sequence). Trimming cost V 4 bases and J 0 bases, with 18 bases left between them. This CDR3 contains 17 residues. The CDR3 spells CASSNNIMAGMNTEAFF. The CDR3 DNA reads as TGTGCCAGTAGTAATAATATTATGGCAGGAATGAACACTGAAGCTTTCTTT.

This chain connects TRBV6-5 to TRBJ2-7, with a tentative D call TRBD2 (7 bases). The CDR3 loop spans 15 amino acids. V was clipped by 6 bases and J by 3 bases, with 18 bases between them. CDR1 and CDR2 (germline): MNHEY, SVGAGI. CDR3: CASSTGGTLYYEQYF. The CDR3 DNA follows: TGTGCCAGCAGCACCGGGGGGACACTATACTACGAGCAGTACTTC.

In this sample, this clone turned up a few times. The chain combines TRBV6-5 with TRBJ1-2; no definite D call. Germline V gene data show CDR1 as MNHEY and CDR2 as SVGAGI. This CDR3 region has 14 residues. The V and J ends lost 0 bases and 4 bases respectively, with 9 bases between them. The CDR3 nucleotides are TGTGCCAGCAGTTACTCGGGAGGAATCTATGGCTACACCTTC. It translates to CASSYSGGIYGYTF.

The genes are TRBV6-5 and TRBJ2-7; 7 bases align to TRBD2. This CDR3 spans 14 amino acids. Germline CDR1 MNHEY, CDR2 SVGAGI. V shed 4 bases and J 2 bases; nucleotides not matched to a gene: 5. The CDR3 loop is CASSWDREAYEQYF. Written as DNA, the CDR3 is TGTGCCAGCAGTTGGGACCGGGAGGCCTACGAGCAGTACTTC.

The chain couples TRBV5-5 to TRBJ1-1; 9 bases align to TRBD1. The CDR3 covers 15 residues. Germline CDR1 and CDR2: SGHKS and YYEKEE (reference sequence). The J segment lost 2 bases and the V segment lost 0 bases, leaving 2 bases of the junction unmatched. This CDR3 reads CASSLAGQGNTEAFF. The CDR3 DNA sequence: TGTGCCAGCAGCTTGGCGGGACAGGGTAACACTGAAGCTTTCTTT.

The rearrangement links TRBV5-1 to TRBJ2-2, with TRBD1 as a possible D gene (6 bases). V was shortened by 4 bases and J by 4 bases, with 11 bases between the two germline ends. CDR3 length equals 14 residues. Per germline, CDR1 SGHRS and CDR2 YFSETQ. DNA of the CDR3: TGCGCCAGCAGCAAGGGGGATACCACCGGGGAGCTGTTTTTT. Protein: CASSKGDTTGELFF. Together with reference TRBV5-1 and TRBJ2-2, the CDR3 gives the full variable domain: KAGVTQTPRYLIKTRGQQVTLSCSPISGHRSVSWYQQTPGQGLQFLFEYFSETQRNKGNFPGRFSGRQFSNSRSEMNVSTLELGDSALYLCASSKGDTTGELFFGEGSRLTVL.

The chain recombines TRBV30 with TRBJ2-7; D possibly corresponds to TRBD1 (6 bases). CDR1 is GTSNPN and CDR2 is SVGIG in the germline V gene (reference sequence). Deletions cut 3 bases from V and 3 bases from J, with 15 bases between. This CDR3 comprises 14 residues. The CDR3 coding sequence is TGTGCCTGGAGCACCACCGGGACAAGCTACGAGCAGTACTTC. It is translated as CAWSTTGTSYEQYF.

This clone showed up just a few times. J is TRBJ2-7 and V is TRBV7-7, with D unresolved. The ends were cut back, 5 bases at V and 7 bases at J, with 15 bases in the middle. This CDR3 has 13 amino acids. CDR1 is SSHAT, CDR2 FNYEAQ, per germline (reference sequence). For the CDR3, the DNA is TGTGCCAGCAGCCCCTACGATTCTGATGAGCAGTACTTC. This translates into CASSPYDSDEQYF.

V and J are TRBV5-4 and TRBJ2-1; 9 bases are a match to TRBD1. The CDR3 is made up of 16 amino acids. The V segment lost 4 bases and the J segment 6 bases; nucleotides outside the gene matches: 11. From germline, CDR1 is SGHNT and CDR2 YYREEE (reference sequence). CDR3 nucleotides: TGTGCCAGCAGCCCCGCCCGGGACAGGGTGATCAATGAGCAGTTCTTC. Its protein product is CASSPARDRVINEQFF.

The genes are TRBV2 and TRBJ1-4; 11 nucleotides line up with TRBD1. The germline V gene has CDR1 SNHLY and CDR2 FYNNEI. The V segment lost 4 bases and the J segment 0 bases; nucleotides outside the gene matches: 13. CDR3 length equals 20 residues. The CDR3 region has the DNA TGTGCCAGCAGTGTTCGGTGGACAGGGGGCTTCAGTGCAACTAATGAAAAACTGTTTTTT. Its translation: CASSVRWTGGFSATNEKLFF. Complete variable domain (other parts from reference TRBV2 and TRBJ1-4): EPEVTQTPSHQVTQMGQEVILRCVPISNHLYFYWYRQILGQKVEFLVSFYNNEISEKSEIFDDQFSVERPDGSNFTLKIRSTKLEDSAMYFCASSVRWTGGFSATNEKLFFGSGTQLSVL.

CDR3 sequence reads: CASTPGGSNYGYTF. The CDR3 nucleotides read TGTGCCAGCACCCCCGGGGGATCTAACTATGGCTACACCTTC. The rearrangement joins TRBV6-5 to TRBJ1-2; possible D gene TRBD1, 5 bases. CDR1 is MNHEY and CDR2 is SVGAGI in the germline V gene. V was shortened by 7 bases and J by 0 bases, with 12 bases between the two germline ends. This CDR3 is built from 14 residues.

The rearrangement uses TRBV27 and TRBJ2-1; the match to TRBD1 covers 9 bases. This CDR3 is 15 amino acids long. V shed 6 bases, J shed 4 bases, and the junction held 7 bases outside the gene matches. The germline V gene encodes CDR1 MNHEY and CDR2 SMNVEV (reference sequence). The CDR3 DNA sequence: TGTGCCAGCAGACCGGGACAGGGATTATACAATGAGCAGTTCTTC. Protein sequence: CASRPGQGLYNEQFF.

This sequence joins TRBV7-8 and TRBJ2-7; a possible D gene is TRBD1 (6 bases). The CDR3 runs 14 residues. From germline, CDR1 is SGHVS and CDR2 FQNEAQ. Trimming pared 1 base from V and 1 base from J, leaving 8 bases between. CDR3 sequence: CASSLDRESYEQYF. In DNA, the CDR3 is TGTGCCAGCAGCTTAGACAGGGAATCCTACGAGCAGTACTTC.

The chain is built from TRBV30 and TRBJ1-4, with 7 bases lining up with TRBD1. Germline V CDR1 and CDR2: GTSNPN, SVGIG (reference sequence). V shed 2 bases and J 5 bases; nucleotides not matched to a gene: 8. The CDR3 has 15 amino acids. In DNA, the CDR3 is TGTGCCTGGAGTACCCAAGGGGGCCGGAATGAAAAACTGTTTTTT. This translates into CAWSTQGGRNEKLFF. Full variable domain (outside the CDR3, taken from reference TRBV30 and TRBJ1-4): SQTIHQWPATLVQPVGSPLSLECTVEGTSNPNLYWYRQAAGRGLQLLFYSVGIGQISSEVPQNLSASRPQDRQFILSSKKLLLSDSGFYLCAWSTQGGRNEKLFFGSGTQLSVL.

The CDR3 nucleotides read TGTGCCACCAGCAGAGATAAGGCGGCTGCGGGTGAAGCTTTCTTT. Translated, it gives CATSRDKAAAGEAFF. The chain has TRBV15 and TRBJ1-1; no definite D call. Trimming removed 0 bases at V and 7 bases at J, with 15 bases between. The CDR3 length is 15 residues. CDR1 LNHNV and CDR2 YYDKDF come from the germline V gene (reference sequence).

This chain links TRBV5-1 with TRBJ1-2, with 7 bases fitting TRBD1. Germline trimming cut 5 bases from V and 6 bases from J; bases unmatched to any gene: 10. The CDR3 covers 14 residues. Germline V gene data show CDR1 as SGHRS and CDR2 as YFSETQ. The CDR3 bases are TGCGCCAGCAGTTACGGACAGGCGCTCGATGGCTACACCTTC. This translates into CASSYGQALDGYTF. The variable domain in full, completed from reference TRBV5-1 and TRBJ1-2, reads KAGVTQTPRYLIKTRGQQVTLSCSPISGHRSVSWYQQTPGQGLQFLFEYFSETQRNKGNFPGRFSGRQFSNSRSEMNVSTLELGDSALYLCASSYGQALDGYTFGSGTRLTVV.

This clone occurred a few times. This chain uses TRBV12-5 with TRBJ1-5; the D is unclear. CDR1 is LGHNT and CDR2 is FRNRAP in the germline V gene. The CDR3 is made up of 16 amino acids. V was shortened by 0 bases and J by 4 bases, with 13 bases between the two germline ends. In DNA form, the CDR3 reads TGTGCTAGTGGTTTGGTCCCCAGAACCTTAAATCAGCCCCAGCATTTT. The encoded protein is CASGLVPRTLNQPQHF.

The chain has TRBV11-2 and TRBJ1-1, with 10 bases identical to TRBD1. The trim removed 3 bases at V and 2 bases at J, leaving 3 bases unmatched. The CDR3 contains 15 residues. The germline gives CDR1 SGHAT, CDR2 FQNNGV. The CDR3 loop is CASSLTGGINTEAFF. The CDR3 DNA reads as TGTGCCAGCAGCTTGACAGGGGGCATCAACACTGAAGCTTTCTTT.

V gene TRBV5-4 combines with J gene TRBJ2-6; D is unresolved. The V gene lost 2 bases and the J gene lost 2 bases, with 2 bases spanning the gap. The CDR3 is 13 residues long. CDR1 SGHNT and CDR2 YYREEE come from the germline V gene (reference sequence). DNA of the CDR3: TGTGCCAGCAGCTTCGCTGGGGCCAACGTCCTGACTTTC. It is translated as CASSFAGANVLTF.

Many counts were recorded for this clone. The gene calls are TRBV5-6 and TRBJ1-1, with D possibly matching TRBD1 (6 bases). The CDR3 runs to 16 residues. The V gene's germline CDR1 is SGHDT and CDR2 YYEEEE. Trimming shortened V by 1 base and J by 10 bases, and 23 bases separated the two germline ends. The CDR3 spells CASSLFGEVGGGRAFF. DNA for the CDR3: TGTGCCAGCAGCTTGTTCGGCGAGGTAGGGGGTGGACGAGCTTTCTTT.

This chain joins TRBV2 and TRBJ2-7; 8 nucleotides align to TRBD2. The J segment lost 0 bases and the V segment lost 6 bases, leaving 10 bases of the junction unmatched. Per the germline V gene, CDR1 is SNHLY and CDR2 is FYNNEI. This CDR3 is 16 amino acids long. Here the CDR3 reads CASRALAGTSSYEQYF. The CDR3 nucleotides are TGTGCCAGCAGGGCCTTAGCGGGAACGAGCTCCTACGAGCAGTACTTC.

The chain's CDR3 is CASSPFGQASYEQYF. The CDR3 region has the DNA TGTGCCAGCTCACCCTTTGGACAGGCCTCCTACGAGCAGTACTTC. The rearrangement joins TRBV18 to TRBJ2-7; TRBD1 matches 7 bases. Germline V gene lookup returns CDR1 KGHSH and CDR2 LQKENI. Trimming removed 3 bases from V and 0 bases from J; junction bases left unmatched: 5. This CDR3 region has 15 residues.